The 4 T cell receptor beta chains in this list originate from one sample, sequenced in a study of regulatory T cells in long-lasting Graves disease. Time point specified: persistent/refractory GD, antithyroid drugs over 5 years with positive TRAb. Preparation of the TCR library used RNA extracted from PBMCs. TCR beta libraries were built with iRepertoire HTBI primers and Arm-PCR of CDR3 regions. TCRdb reprocessed the multiplex PCR reads with MiXCR, giving one entry per CDR3 protein. Altogether some 440,000 distinct CDR3 sequences are present, roughly 20% being singletons, with the ten largest covering about 7.8%. Sequencing was performed on peripheral blood mononuclear cells (PBMCs), taken when the disease was refractory, from a patient treated with antithyroid drugs. The receptors derive from a female donor with Graves disease.

This clonotype came up a few times. The gene calls are TRBV13 and TRBJ2-7; 11 bases line up with TRBD2. Trimming at V came to 2 bases and at J to 4 bases, leaving 4 bases not matched to a gene. The germline V gene has CDR1 PRHDT and CDR2 FYEKMQ (reference sequence). CDR3 size: 15 residues. The CDR3 sequence: CASSLNSGRVYEQYF. The CDR3 DNA follows: TGTGCCAGCAGCTTAAATAGCGGGAGGGTATACGAGCAGTACTTC. The full variable domain, rest sourced from reference TRBV13 and TRBJ2-7, is AAGVIQSPRHLIKEKRETATLKCYPIPRHDTVYWYQQGPGQDPQFLISFYEKMQSDKGSIPDRFSAQQFSDYHSELNMSSLELGDSALYFCASSLNSGRVYEQYFGPGTRLTVT.

This clonotype occurred many times. V usage is TRBV6-2 or TRBV6-3 and J usage is TRBJ2-7, with a weak D call TRBD1 (6 bases). The CDR3 is 16 amino acids. The V gene's germline CDR1 is MNHEY and CDR2 SVGEGT. V shed 3 bases and J shed 2 bases, with 17 bases lying between them. CDR3 amino acids: CASSYNNRVRPYEQYF. The CDR3 coding sequence is TGTGCCAGCAGTTATAACAACAGGGTTCGGCCCTACGAGCAGTACTTC.

This clonotype was picked up a small number of times. The chain has TRBV20-1 and TRBJ1-3; 8 nucleotides match TRBD1. From germline, CDR1 is DFQATT and CDR2 SNEGSKA (reference sequence). The CDR3 totals 15 residues. Losses at the gene ends were 5 bases for V and 5 bases for J; bases not matched to a gene: 11. The CDR3 region has the DNA TGCAGTGCTGGCACCCTCGGACAGGGCCGAAACACCATATATTTT. It translates to CSAGTLGQGRNTIYF.

This chain joins TRBV3-1 and TRBJ2-1, with TRBD2 as a possible D gene (6 bases). Trimming shortened V by 0 bases and J by 3 bases, and 18 bases separated the two germline ends. The CDR3 runs to 18 residues. Germline V gene data show CDR1 as LGHDT and CDR2 as YNNKEL (reference sequence). In nucleotides, the CDR3 is TGTGCCAGCAGCCAAGACCCGAGCGGGCTAGCGAACTACAATGAGCAGTTCTTC. Protein product: CASSQDPSGLANYNEQFF.